At least ten counts were recorded for the clone carrying this T cell receptor beta chain. Its specificity is not known. This specimen comes from a study of human T cells and chemical hapten exposure. Study summary: Patients received weekly diphenylcyclopropenone doses to the scalp throughout the roughly 23-week study.

The length of the CDR3 is 14 residues. Germline V gene sequence: CDR1 SGHVS, CDR2 FNYEAQ. The V end lost 5 bases, the J end lost 6 bases, and 15 bases lay between the germline ends. TCRdb reanalysed the RACE reads using MiXCR and keeps one entry per CDR3 protein. The sample holds over 300,000 distinct CDR3 sequences, 5% to 6.5% seen once. Study results and caveats: Positively correlated with patch test score were the counts of PT1 expanded TCRs.

Noted time point: pre-sensitization, week 0. This sample's treatment: therapeutic diphenylcyclopropenone sensitization with weekly scalp DPC. The study drew its donors from alopecia patients who were 18 to 70 years old and suitable for DPC. The clonotype was recovered from a woman aged 50 to 65 with alopecia areata. Some clones in this sample may be carry-over from other donors' samples. The chain has TRBV7-6 and TRBJ2-3, with D possibly being TRBD1 (5 bases). The sample here was whole blood, taken in connection with sensitization to the hapten diphenylcyclopropenone (DPC). The CDR3 DNA reads TGTGCCAGCAGCCCCTTGGGGCAGACGGATACGCAGTATTTT. Amino acid sequence: CASSPLGQTDTQYF.